These T cell receptor beta chains were read from a single sample in a study of CD8 T cells in Susac syndrome. In TCRdb, the immunoSEQ multiplex PCR reads were re-called with MiXCR into one record per CDR3 protein. The table records approximately 120,000 distinct CDR3 sequences, around 96% of them present only once. Sequenced sample: CD8+ T cells from PBMCs. The receptors shown here come from a human donor with Susac syndrome. CDR3s include the opening cysteine and the closing phenylalanine or tryptophan. Each record gives: J gene, V gene, CDR3 protein.

J gene: TRBJ2-7
V gene: TRBV27
CDR3 protein: CASSIQTPPYEQYF

J gene: TRBJ1-5
V gene: TRBV30
CDR3 protein: CAWSVRQGNQPQHF

J gene: TRBJ2-7
V gene: TRBV4-1
CDR3 protein: CASSQEGLAGVGISYEQYF

J gene: TRBJ2-1
V gene: TRBV13
CDR3 protein: CASSFQGQGNNNEQFF

J gene: TRBJ2-5
V gene: TRBV29-1
CDR3 protein: CSAEGSQETQYF

J gene: TRBJ1-1
V gene: TRBV20-1
CDR3 protein: CSAYTGEAFF

J gene: TRBJ1-1
V gene: TRBV20-1
CDR3 protein: CSARANSEVEAFF

J gene: TRBJ1-1
V gene: TRBV6-2/TRBV6-3
CDR3 protein: CASSLIQDRLNTEAFF

J gene: TRBJ2-5
V gene: TRBV11-2
CDR3 protein: CASSLGPGLGTHRGYF

J gene: TRBJ1-5
V gene: TRBV2
CDR3 protein: CASSWTGGFDSNQPQHF

J gene: TRBJ1-2
V gene: TRBV7-9
CDR3 protein: CASSSTGEVDGYTF

J gene: TRBJ2-7
V gene: TRBV25-1
CDR3 protein: CASSGLAGDTYEQYF

J gene: TRBJ2-2
V gene: TRBV27
CDR3 protein: CASSLKGGELFF

J gene: TRBJ1-2
V gene: TRBV6-5
CDR3 protein: CASSYVGSGFDGYTF

J gene: TRBJ1-1
V gene: TRBV30
CDR3 protein: CAWTLEALGNTEAFF

J gene: TRBJ2-1
V gene: TRBV11-3
CDR3 protein: CASSPTGGSTYNEQFF

J gene: TRBJ2-5
V gene: TRBV7-9
CDR3 protein: CASSTTDEVQETQYF

J gene: TRBJ2-5
V gene: TRBV6-5
CDR3 protein: CASSYLQRAETQYF

J gene: TRBJ2-6
V gene: TRBV18
CDR3 protein: CASSPEITGAGANVLTF

J gene: TRBJ2-1
V gene: TRBV4-2
CDR3 protein: CASSQDSPPDEQFF

J gene: TRBJ1-2
V gene: TRBV9
CDR3 protein: CASSAAGPRYGYTF

J gene: TRBJ1-5
V gene: TRBV24-1
CDR3 protein: CATSGQVNQPQHF

J gene: TRBJ2-5
V gene: TRBV4-2
CDR3 protein: CASSQAGVGQETQYF

J gene: TRBJ2-1
V gene: TRBV27
CDR3 protein: CASSLRGGSYNEQFF

J gene: TRBJ2-7
V gene: TRBV21-1
CDR3 protein: CASSKDRDRAGREPYEQYF

J gene: TRBJ1-1
V gene: TRBV20-1
CDR3 protein: CSARVREDTEAFF

J gene: TRBJ2-3
V gene: TRBV30
CDR3 protein: CARAVGRADTQYF

J gene: TRBJ1-1
V gene: TRBV10-3
CDR3 protein: CAISERTDLNTEAFF

J gene: TRBJ2-2
V gene: TRBV7-9
CDR3 protein: CASSFPVPGELFF

J gene: TRBJ2-1
V gene: TRBV12-3/TRBV12-4
CDR3 protein: CASSSILRDNEQFF

J gene: TRBJ1-2
V gene: TRBV6-1
CDR3 protein: CASTRPGQGSGYTF

J gene: TRBJ2-1
V gene: TRBV7-8
CDR3 protein: CASTSPGLLINEQFF

J gene: TRBJ2-7
V gene: TRBV25-1
CDR3 protein: CASSAVAYEQYF

J gene: TRBJ2-7
V gene: TRBV20-1
CDR3 protein: CRPHRVTSWPMF

J gene: TRBJ2-1
V gene: TRBV6-2/TRBV6-3
CDR3 protein: CASSWGGANEQFF